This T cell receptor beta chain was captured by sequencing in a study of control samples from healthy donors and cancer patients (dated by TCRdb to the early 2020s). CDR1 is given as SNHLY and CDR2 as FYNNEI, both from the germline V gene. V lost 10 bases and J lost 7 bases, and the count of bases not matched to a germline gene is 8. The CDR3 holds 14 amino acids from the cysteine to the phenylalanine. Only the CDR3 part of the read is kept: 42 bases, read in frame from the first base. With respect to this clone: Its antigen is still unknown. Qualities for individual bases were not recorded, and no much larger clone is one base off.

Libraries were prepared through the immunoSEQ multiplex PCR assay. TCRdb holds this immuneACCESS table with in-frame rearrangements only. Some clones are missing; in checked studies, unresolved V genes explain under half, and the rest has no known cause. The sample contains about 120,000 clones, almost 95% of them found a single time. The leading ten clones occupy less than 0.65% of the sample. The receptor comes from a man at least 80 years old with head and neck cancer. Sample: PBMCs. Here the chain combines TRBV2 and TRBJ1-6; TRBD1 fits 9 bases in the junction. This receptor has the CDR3 CAIIRDRVNSPLHF. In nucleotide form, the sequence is TGTGCCATCATTCGGGACAGGGTGAATTCACCCCTCCACTTT.